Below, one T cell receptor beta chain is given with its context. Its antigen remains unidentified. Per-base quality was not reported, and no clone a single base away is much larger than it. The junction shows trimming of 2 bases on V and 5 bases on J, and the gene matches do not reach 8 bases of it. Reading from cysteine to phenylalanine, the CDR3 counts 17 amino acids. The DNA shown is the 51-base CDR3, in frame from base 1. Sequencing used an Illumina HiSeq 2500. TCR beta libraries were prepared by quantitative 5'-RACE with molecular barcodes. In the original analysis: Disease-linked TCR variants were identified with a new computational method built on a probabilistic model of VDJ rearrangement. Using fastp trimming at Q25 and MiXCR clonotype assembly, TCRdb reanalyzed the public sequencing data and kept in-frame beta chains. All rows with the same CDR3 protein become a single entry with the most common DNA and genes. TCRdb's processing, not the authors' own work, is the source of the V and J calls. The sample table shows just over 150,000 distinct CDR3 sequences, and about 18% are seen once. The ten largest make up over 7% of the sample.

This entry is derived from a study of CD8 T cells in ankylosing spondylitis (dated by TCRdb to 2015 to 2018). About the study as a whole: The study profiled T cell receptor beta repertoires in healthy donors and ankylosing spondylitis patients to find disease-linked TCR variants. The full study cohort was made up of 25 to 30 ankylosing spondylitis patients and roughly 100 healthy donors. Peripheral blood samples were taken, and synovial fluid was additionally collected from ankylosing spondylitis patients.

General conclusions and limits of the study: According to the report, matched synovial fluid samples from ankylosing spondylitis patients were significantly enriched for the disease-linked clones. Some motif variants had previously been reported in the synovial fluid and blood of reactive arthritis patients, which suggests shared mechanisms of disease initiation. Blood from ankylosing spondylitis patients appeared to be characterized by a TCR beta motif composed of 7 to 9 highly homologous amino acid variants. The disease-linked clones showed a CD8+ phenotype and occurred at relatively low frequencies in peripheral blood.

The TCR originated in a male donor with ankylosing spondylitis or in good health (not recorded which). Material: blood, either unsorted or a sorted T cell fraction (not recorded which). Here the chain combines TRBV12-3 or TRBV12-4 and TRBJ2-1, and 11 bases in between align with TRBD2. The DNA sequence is TGTGCCAGCAGTTTATCCCGGGGACTAGCGGAGGACAATGAGCAGTTCTTC. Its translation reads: CASSLSRGLAEDNEQFF.